This T cell receptor beta chain comes out of a study of human T cells and chemical hapten exposure. As to time point: pre-sensitization, week 0. Treatment given: therapeutic diphenylcyclopropenone sensitization with weekly scalp DPC. Extraction yielded total RNA from whole blood (unfractionated). This clonotype occurred many times. TCRdb passed the RACE reads through MiXCR, listing each CDR3 protein once. The sample has just under 35,000 distinct CDR3 sequences; 10% are singletons. This CDR3 is 12 amino acids long. Germline-derived CDR1 and CDR2 are SQVTM and ANQGSEA. The V and J ends lost 4 bases and 1 base respectively, with 8 bases between them.

The source material was whole blood, sampled in connection with sensitization to the hapten diphenylcyclopropenone (DPC). This TCR came from a man aged 45-60 years with alopecia areata. Some clones in this sample may be carry-over from other donors' samples. The chain links TRBV29-1 to TRBJ2-7; no reliable D call. CDR3 loop: CSVGGNSYEQYF. The CDR3, as DNA: TGCAGCGTTGGAGGCAATTCCTACGAGCAGTACTTC.